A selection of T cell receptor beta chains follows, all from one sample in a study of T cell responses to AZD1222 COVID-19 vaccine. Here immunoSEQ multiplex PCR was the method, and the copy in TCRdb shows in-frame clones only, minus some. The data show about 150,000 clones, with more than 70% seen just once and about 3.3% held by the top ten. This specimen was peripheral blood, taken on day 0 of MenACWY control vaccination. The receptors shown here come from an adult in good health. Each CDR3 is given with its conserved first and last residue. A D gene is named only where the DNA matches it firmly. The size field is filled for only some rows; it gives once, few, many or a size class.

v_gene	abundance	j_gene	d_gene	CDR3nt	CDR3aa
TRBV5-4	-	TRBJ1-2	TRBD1	TGTGCCAGCAGCTTGGGGGACAGGGGGCAAGACACCTTC	CASSLGDRGQDTF
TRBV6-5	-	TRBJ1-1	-	TGTGCCAGCAGTTACAGGGCGGGGAACACTGAAGCTTTCTTT	CASSYRAGNTEAFF
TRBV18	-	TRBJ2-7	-	TGTGCCAGCTCACCAGACAGACTACGGGAGCAGTACTTC	CASSPDRLREQYF
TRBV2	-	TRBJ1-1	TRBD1	TGTGCCAGCGTCCGGGACAGGGGGCTCCCTGAAGCTTTCTTT	CASVRDRGLPEAFF
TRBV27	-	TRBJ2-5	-	TGTGCCAGCAGTCGAAAAGGACAGTACCAAGAGACCCAGTACTTC	CASSRKGQYQETQYF
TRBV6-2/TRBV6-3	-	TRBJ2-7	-	TGTGCCAGCAGTTCCCTCGGCGGGCGAAGCTACGAGCAGTACTTC	CASSSLGGRSYEQYF
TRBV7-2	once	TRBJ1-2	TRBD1	TGTGCCAGCAGCGTGGACAGGGGAAACTATGGCTACACCTTC	CASSVDRGNYGYTF
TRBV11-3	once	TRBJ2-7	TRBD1	TGTGCCAGCAGCCCGCACGGGACAGCCTACGAGCAGTACTTC	CASSPHGTAYEQYF
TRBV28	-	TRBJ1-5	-	TGTGCCAGCAGTTTGTCTCGTCCTCAGCCCCAGCATTTT	CASSLSRPQPQHF
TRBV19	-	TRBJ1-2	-	TGTGCCAGTAGTCTACAGGGCGAAGCTGGCTACACCTTC	CASSLQGEAGYTF
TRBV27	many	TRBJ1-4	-	TGTGCCAGCAGTTACTCCCAGGGTGACGAAAAACTGTTTTTT	CASSYSQGDEKLFF
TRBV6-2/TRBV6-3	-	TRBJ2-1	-	TGTGCCAGCAGTTCCAGGTTTGGCGGCTCCTACAATGAGCAGTTCTTC	CASSSRFGGSYNEQFF
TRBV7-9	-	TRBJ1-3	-	TGTGCCAGCAGCTATACGGCCCCCTCTGGAAACACCATATATTTT	CASSYTAPSGNTIYF
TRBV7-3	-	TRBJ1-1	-	TGTGCCAGCAGCTTAACCCCCCTGAACACTGAAGCTTTCTTT	CASSLTPLNTEAFF
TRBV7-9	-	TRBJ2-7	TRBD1	TGTGCCAGCAGCTTTCCGGGACAGAATTCCTACGAGCAGTACTTC	CASSFPGQNSYEQYF
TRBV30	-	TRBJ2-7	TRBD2	TGTGCCTGGAGCGGGGGGACCTACGAGCAGTACTTC	CAWSGGTYEQYF
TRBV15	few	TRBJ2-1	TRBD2	TGTGCCACCAGCTCAAGCGGGAAGATTGGTGAGCAGTTCTTC	CATSSSGKIGEQFF
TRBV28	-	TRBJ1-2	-	TGTGCCAGCAGTTACCGTCAGGTATCAGAGGGCTACACCTTC	CASSYRQVSEGYTF
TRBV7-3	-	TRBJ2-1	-	TGTGCCAGCAGCGATGTTCGAGGTGAGCAGTTCTTC	CASSDVRGEQFF
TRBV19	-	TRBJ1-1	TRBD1	TGTGCCAGTAGTATTAGGTTTGGCAGGGGGAAGGACACTGAAGCTTTCTTT	CASSIRFGRGKDTEAFF
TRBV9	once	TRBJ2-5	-	TGTGCCAGCAGCTTCAGAGGGACTTTTGGAGAGACCCAGTACTTC	CASSFRGTFGETQYF
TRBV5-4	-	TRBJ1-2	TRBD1	TGTGCCAGCAGGCCCGGGACAGGGGACTATGGCTACACCTTC	CASRPGTGDYGYTF
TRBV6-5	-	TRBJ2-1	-	TGTGCCAGCAGTTTCAGACAGCTTAGCTCCTACAATGAGCAGTTCTTC	CASSFRQLSSYNEQFF
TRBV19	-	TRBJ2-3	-	TGTGCCAGTAGTAAAGTGAACGTCCCAGATACGCAGTATTTT	CASSKVNVPDTQYF
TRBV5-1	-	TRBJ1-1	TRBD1	TGCGCCAGCCGTCGGACAGGGTCGAACACTGAAGCTTTCTTT	CASRRTGSNTEAFF